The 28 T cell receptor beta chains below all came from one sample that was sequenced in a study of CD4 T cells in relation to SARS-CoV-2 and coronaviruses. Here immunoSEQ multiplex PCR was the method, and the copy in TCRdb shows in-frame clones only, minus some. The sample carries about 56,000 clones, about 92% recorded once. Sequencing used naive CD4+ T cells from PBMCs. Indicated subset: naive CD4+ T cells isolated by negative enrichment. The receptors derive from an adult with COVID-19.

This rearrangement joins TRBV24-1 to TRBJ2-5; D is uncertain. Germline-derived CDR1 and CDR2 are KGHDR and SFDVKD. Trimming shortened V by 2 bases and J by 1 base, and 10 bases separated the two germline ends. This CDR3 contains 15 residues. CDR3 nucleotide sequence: TGTGCCACCAGTGATTCCCGACGGATCCAAGAGACCCAGTACTTC. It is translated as CATSDSRRIQETQYF.

CDR3 sequence (DNA): TGTGCCAGCTCAGAGGACAGGGTTTATGGCTACACCTTC. This translates into CASSEDRVYGYTF. V is TRBV18 and J is TRBJ1-2; 8 nucleotides align to TRBD1. The CDR3 length is 13 residues. Germline CDR1 is KGHSH and CDR2 is LQKENI. The trim removed 5 bases at V and 5 bases at J, leaving 4 bases unmatched.

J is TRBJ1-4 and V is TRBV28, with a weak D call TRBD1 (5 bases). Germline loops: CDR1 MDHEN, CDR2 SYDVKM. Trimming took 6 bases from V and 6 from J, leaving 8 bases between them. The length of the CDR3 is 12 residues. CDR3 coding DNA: TGTGCCAGCAGCTGGGGGTATGAAAAACTGTTTTTT. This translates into CASSWGYEKLFF.

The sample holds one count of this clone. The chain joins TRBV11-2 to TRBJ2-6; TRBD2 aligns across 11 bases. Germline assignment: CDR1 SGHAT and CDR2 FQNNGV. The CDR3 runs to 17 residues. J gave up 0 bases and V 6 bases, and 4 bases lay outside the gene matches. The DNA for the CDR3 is TGTGCCAGCAGGCGACTAGCGGGACTCTCTGGGGCCAACGTCCTGACTTTC. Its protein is CASRRLAGLSGANVLTF.

In DNA, the CDR3 is TGTGCCAGCAGTGGGGGTGAGTGGGAAGCTTTCTTT. It translates to CASSGGEWEAFF. The chain has TRBV2 and TRBJ1-1; D is unresolved. Trimming removed 4 bases from V and 8 bases from J, with 11 bases in between. Germline assignment: CDR1 SNHLY and CDR2 FYNNEI. This CDR3 has 12 amino acids.

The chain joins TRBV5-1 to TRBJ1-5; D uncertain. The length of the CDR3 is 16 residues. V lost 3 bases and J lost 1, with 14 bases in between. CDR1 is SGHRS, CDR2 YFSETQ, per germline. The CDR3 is CASSSLVQKSNQPQHF. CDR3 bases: TGCGCCAGCAGCTCCTTAGTCCAGAAAAGCAATCAGCCCCAGCATTTT.

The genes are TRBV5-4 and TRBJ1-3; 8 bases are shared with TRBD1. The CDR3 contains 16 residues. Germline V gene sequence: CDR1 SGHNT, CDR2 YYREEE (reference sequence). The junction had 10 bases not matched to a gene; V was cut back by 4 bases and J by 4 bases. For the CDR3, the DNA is TGTGCCAGCAGCCGTCACCTACAGGGGGGAGGAAACACCATATATTTT. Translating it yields CASSRHLQGGGNTIYF.

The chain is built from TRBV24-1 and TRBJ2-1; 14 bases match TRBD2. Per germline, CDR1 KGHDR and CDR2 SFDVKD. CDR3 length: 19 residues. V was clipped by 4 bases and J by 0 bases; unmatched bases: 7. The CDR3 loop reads CATSDLTSGRAGSYNEQFF. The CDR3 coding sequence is TGTGCCACCAGTGACCTGACTAGCGGGAGGGCCGGCTCCTACAATGAGCAGTTCTTC.

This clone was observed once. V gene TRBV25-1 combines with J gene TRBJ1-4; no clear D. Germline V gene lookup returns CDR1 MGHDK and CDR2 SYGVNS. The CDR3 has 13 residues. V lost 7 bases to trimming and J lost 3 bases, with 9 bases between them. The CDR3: CASTRHSNEKLFF. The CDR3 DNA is TGTGCCAGCACTAGACATTCTAATGAAAAACTGTTTTTT.

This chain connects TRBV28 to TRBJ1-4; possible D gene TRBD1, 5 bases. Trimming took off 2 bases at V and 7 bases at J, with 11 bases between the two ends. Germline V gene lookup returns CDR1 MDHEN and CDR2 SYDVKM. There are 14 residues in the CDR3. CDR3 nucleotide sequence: TGTGCCAGCAGTTTAGTGCAGGGAGGTGAAAAACTGTTTTTT. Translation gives CASSLVQGGEKLFF.

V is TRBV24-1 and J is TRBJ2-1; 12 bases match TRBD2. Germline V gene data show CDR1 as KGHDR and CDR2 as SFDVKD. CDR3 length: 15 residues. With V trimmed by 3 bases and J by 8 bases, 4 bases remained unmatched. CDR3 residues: CATSDRTSGNHEQFF. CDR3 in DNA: TGTGCCACCAGTGATAGGACTAGCGGGAATCATGAGCAGTTCTTC.

The CDR3 DNA sequence: TGTGCCAGCAGCTCAAGCGGGTCTAGCACAGATACGCAGTATTTT. Protein: CASSSSGSSTDTQYF. The gene calls are TRBV5-4 and TRBJ2-3; D might be TRBD2 (6 bases). V lost 3 bases, J lost 0 bases, and 11 bases lay in between. Germline V gene sequence: CDR1 SGHNT, CDR2 YYREEE (reference sequence). The CDR3 consists of 15 residues.

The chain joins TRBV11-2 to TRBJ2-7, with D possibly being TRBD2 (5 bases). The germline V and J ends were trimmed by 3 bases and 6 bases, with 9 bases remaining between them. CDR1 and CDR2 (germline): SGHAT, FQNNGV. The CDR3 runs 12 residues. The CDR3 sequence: CASSLPGGEQYF. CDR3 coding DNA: TGTGCCAGCAGCTTGCCCGGAGGCGAGCAGTACTTC.

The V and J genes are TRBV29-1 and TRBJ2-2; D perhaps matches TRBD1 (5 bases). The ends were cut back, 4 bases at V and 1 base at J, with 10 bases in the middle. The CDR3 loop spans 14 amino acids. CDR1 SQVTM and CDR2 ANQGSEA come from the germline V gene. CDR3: CSVASGQNTGELFF. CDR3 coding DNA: TGCAGCGTTGCCTCAGGACAGAACACCGGGGAGCTGTTTTTT.

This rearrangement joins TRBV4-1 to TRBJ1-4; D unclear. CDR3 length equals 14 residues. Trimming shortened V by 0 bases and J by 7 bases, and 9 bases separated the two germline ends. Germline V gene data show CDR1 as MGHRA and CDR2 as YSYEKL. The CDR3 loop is CASSQEGSGEKLFF. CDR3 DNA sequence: TGCGCCAGCAGCCAAGAAGGATCCGGTGAAAAACTGTTTTTT.

The CDR3: CASSLGFGSRQGASYEQYF. In nucleotides, the CDR3 is TGTGCCAGCAGCTTAGGTTTCGGGTCTCGACAGGGAGCAAGCTACGAGCAGTACTTC. The chain has TRBV7-9 and TRBJ2-7; 7 bases map to TRBD1. Per germline, CDR1 SEHNR and CDR2 FQNEAQ (reference sequence). The trim removed 1 base at V and 3 bases at J, leaving 18 bases unmatched. The CDR3 is 19 residues long.

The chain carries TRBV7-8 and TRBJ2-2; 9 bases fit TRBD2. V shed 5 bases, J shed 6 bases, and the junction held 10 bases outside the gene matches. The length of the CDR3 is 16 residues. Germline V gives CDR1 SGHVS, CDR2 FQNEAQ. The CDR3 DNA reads TGTGCCAGCAGCCCCAGGGGCGGGAGGGCAGCCGGGGAGCTGTTTTTT. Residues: CASSPRGGRAAGELFF.

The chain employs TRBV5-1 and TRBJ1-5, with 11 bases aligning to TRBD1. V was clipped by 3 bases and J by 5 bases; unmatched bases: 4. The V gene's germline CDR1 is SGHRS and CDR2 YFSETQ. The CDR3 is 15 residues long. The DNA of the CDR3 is TGCGCCAGCAGCTGGGGGACAGGGGGTGATCAGCCCCAGCATTTT. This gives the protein CASSWGTGGDQPQHF.

In DNA, the CDR3 is TGCAGTGCTAGTGGGGGACAGGGGCGTTCGACAGATACGCAGTATTTT. It specifies CSASGGQGRSTDTQYF. This sequence joins TRBV20-1 and TRBJ2-3, with 10 bases matching TRBD1. Germline CDR1 is DFQATT and CDR2 is SNEGSKA (reference sequence). V shed 3 bases, J shed 3 bases, and the junction held 9 bases outside the gene matches. The CDR3 runs 16 residues.

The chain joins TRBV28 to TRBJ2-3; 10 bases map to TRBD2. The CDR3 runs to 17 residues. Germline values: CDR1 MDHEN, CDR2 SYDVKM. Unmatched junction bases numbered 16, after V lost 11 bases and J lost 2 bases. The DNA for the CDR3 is TGTGCCGCCTGGGGGGGGGCTAGCGGGAGTATCACAGATACGCAGTATTTT. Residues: CAAWGGASGSITDTQYF.

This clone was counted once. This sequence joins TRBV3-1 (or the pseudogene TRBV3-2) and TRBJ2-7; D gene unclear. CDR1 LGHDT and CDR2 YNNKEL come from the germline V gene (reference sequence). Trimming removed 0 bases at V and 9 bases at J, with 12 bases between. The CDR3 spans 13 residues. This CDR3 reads CASSQDQAFGQYF. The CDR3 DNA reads TGTGCCAGCAGCCAAGATCAAGCTTTCGGGCAGTACTTC.

The CDR3 DNA reads TGTGCCATCAGTGCCGGGACTAGTACCTACGAGCAGTACTTC. This sequence encodes CAISAGTSTYEQYF. The gene calls are TRBV10-3 and TRBJ2-7, with 8 bases lining up with TRBD2. The V segment lost 4 bases and the J segment 2 bases; nucleotides outside the gene matches: 4. Germline V gene sequence: CDR1 ENHRY, CDR2 SYGVKD. This CDR3 has 14 residues.

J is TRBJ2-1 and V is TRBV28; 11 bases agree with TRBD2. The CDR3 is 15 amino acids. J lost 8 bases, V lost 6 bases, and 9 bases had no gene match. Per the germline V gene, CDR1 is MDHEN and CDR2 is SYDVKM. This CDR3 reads CASSPSSGRIHEQFF. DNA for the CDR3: TGTGCCAGCAGCCCATCTAGCGGGAGGATCCATGAGCAGTTCTTC.

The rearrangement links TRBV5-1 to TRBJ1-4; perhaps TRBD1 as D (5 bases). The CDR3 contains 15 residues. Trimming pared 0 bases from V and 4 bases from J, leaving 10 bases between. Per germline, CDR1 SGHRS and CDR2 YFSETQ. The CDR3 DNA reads TGCGCCAGCAGCTTGGTTACAGGAGATAATGAAAAACTGTTTTTT. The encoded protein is CASSLVTGDNEKLFF.

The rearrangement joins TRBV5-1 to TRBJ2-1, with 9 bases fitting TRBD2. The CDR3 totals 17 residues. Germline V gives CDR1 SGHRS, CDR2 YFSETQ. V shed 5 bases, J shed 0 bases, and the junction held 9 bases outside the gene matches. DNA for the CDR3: TGCGCCAGCAGGGGCGGGAGGGCCTACGGCTCCTACAATGAGCAGTTCTTC. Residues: CASRGGRAYGSYNEQFF.

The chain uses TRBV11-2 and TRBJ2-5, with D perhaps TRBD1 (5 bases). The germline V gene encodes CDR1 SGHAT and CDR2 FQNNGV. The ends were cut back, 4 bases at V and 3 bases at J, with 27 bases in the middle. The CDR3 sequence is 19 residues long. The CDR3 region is CASSSPGEVGQGLKETQYF. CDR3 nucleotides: TGTGCCAGCAGCTCCCCGGGCGAGGTGGGCCAGGGTCTCAAAGAGACCCAGTACTTC.

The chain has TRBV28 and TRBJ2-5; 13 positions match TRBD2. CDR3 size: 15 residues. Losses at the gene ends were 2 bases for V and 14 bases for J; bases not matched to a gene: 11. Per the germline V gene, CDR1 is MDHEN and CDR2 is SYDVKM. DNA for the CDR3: TGTGCCAGCAGTTTACACGGGACTAGCGGGAACCCTCCTTACTTC. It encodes CASSLHGTSGNPPYF.

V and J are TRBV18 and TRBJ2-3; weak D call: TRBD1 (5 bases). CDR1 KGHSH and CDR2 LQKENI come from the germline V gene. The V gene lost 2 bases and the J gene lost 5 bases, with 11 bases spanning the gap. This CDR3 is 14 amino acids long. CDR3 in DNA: TGTGCCAGCTCACCAAGGCAGGGAATAGATACGCAGTATTTT. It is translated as CASSPRQGIDTQYF.